The source of this TCR beta chain is a study of T cells in Graves' hyperthyroidism and ophthalmopathy. Across the whole study: Peripheral blood specimens were obtained at initial diagnosis, prior to any treatment.

CDR1 is MDHEN, CDR2 SYDVKM, per germline. Trimming took off 3 bases at V and 5 bases at J, with 10 bases between the two ends. The CDR3 is 14 amino acids. RNA transcripts were the template for amplifying TCR beta CDR3 regions. The TCR CDR3 was amplified in a first-round RT-PCR using the HTBI primer set. TCRdb fed the multiplex PCR reads into MiXCR, producing one record per CDR3 protein. Here the sample spans roughly 280,000 distinct CDR3 sequences, 20% to 25% being singletons. PBMCs were sourced from 9 to 10 ml fresh peripheral blood. This clonotype has a count of ten or more. The chain has TRBV28 and TRBJ1-4; TRBD1 is a possible D gene (6 bases). The TCR was taken from a young man with Graves' ophthalmopathy. The sequenced material came from blood. The CDR3 is CASSFRGANEKLFF. For the CDR3, the DNA is TGTGCCAGCAGTTTCCGGGGGGCGAATGAAAAACTGTTTTTT.